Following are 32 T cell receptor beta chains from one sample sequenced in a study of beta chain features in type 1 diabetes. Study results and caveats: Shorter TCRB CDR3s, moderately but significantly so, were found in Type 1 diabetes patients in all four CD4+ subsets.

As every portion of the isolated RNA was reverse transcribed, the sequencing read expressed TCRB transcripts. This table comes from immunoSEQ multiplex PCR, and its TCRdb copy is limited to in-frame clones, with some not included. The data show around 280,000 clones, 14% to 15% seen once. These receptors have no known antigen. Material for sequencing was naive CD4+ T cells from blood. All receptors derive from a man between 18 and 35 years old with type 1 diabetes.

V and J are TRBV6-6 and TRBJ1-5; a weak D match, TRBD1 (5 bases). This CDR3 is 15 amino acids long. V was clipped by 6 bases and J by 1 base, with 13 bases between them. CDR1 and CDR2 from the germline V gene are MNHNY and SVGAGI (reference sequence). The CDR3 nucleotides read TGTGCCAGCAGCCTCGGTAGGGGAAGCAATCAGCCCCAGCATTTT. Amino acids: CASSLGRGSNQPQHF.

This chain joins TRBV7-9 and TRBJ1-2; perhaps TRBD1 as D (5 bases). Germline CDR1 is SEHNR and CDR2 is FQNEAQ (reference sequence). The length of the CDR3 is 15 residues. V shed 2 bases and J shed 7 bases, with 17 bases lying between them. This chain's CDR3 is CASSLWQGKESGYTF. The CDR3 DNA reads TGTGCCAGCAGCTTATGGCAGGGAAAGGAATCTGGCTACACCTTC.

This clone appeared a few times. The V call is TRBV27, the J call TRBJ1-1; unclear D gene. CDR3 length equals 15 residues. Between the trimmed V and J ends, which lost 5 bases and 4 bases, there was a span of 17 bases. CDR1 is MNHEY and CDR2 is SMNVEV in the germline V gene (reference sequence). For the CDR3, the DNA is TGTGCCAGCAGTCCCTCTATGACGAGGGCCACTGAAGCTTTCTTT. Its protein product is CASSPSMTRATEAFF.

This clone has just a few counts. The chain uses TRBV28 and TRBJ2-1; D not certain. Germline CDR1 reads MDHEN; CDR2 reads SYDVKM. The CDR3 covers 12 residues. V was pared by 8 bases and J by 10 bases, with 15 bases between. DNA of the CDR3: TGTGCCAGCTTGCCTCCTCCCCAGGAGCAGTTCTTC. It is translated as CASLPPPQEQFF.

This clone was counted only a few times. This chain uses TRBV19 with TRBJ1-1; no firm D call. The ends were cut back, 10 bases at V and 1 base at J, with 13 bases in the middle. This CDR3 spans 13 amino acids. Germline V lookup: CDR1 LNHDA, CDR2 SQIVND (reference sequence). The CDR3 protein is CATAVTTNTEAFF. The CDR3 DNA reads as TGTGCCACTGCCGTGACAACGAACACTGAAGCTTTCTTT.

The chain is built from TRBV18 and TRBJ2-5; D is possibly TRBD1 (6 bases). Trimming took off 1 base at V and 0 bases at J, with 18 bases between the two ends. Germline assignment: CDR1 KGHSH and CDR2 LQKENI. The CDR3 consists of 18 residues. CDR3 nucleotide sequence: TGTGCCAGCTCACCACGGCGAGGGGGAAACGAGTACCAAGAGACCCAGTACTTC. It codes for CASSPRRGGNEYQETQYF.

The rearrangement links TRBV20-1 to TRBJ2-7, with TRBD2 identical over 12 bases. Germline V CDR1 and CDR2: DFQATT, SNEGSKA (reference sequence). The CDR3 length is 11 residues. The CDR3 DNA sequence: TGCACTCTGACTAGCGGGAGAGAGCAGTACTTC. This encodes CTLTSGREQYF.

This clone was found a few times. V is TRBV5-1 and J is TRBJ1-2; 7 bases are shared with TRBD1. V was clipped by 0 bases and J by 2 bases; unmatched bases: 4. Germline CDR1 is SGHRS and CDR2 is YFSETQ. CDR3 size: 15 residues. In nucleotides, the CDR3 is TGCGCCAGCAGCTTGGACGCGGGACAGAACTATGGCTACACCTTC. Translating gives CASSLDAGQNYGYTF.

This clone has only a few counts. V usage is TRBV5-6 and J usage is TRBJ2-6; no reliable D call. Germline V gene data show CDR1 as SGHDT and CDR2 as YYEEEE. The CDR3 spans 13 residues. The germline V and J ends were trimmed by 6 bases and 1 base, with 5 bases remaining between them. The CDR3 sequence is CASTLSGANVLTF. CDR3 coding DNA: TGTGCCAGCACCCTATCTGGGGCCAACGTCCTGACTTTC.

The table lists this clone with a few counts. CDR3 residues: CASSVRFEPNTEAFF. In DNA form, the CDR3 reads TGTGCCAGCAGTGTGAGGTTCGAACCGAACACTGAAGCTTTCTTT. The gene calls are TRBV2 and TRBJ1-1; D is undetermined. Germline lookup yields CDR1 SNHLY and CDR2 FYNNEI. The CDR3 covers 15 residues. V lost 4 bases, J lost 1 base, and 13 bases lay in between.

CDR3 DNA sequence: TGTGCCAGCAGCGTAGATTTACCCCGCTACTCTGGGGCCAACGTCCTGACTTTC. Translated: CASSVDLPRYSGANVLTF. The chain links TRBV9 to TRBJ2-6; D call uncertain. Germline CDR1 SGDLS, CDR2 YYNGEE. CDR3 length: 18 amino acids. V gave up 0 bases and J gave up 0 bases, with 13 bases separating them.

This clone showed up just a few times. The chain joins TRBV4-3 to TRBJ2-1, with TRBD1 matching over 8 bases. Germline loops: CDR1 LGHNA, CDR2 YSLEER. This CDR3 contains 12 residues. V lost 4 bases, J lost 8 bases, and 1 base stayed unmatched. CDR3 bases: TGCGCCAGCAGCCGGGACAGGTATGAGCAGTTCTTC. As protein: CASSRDRYEQFF.

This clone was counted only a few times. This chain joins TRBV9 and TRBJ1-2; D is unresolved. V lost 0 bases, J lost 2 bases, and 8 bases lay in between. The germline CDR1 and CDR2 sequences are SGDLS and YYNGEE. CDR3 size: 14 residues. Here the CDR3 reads CASSVALGNYGYTF. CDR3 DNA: TGTGCCAGCAGCGTAGCACTCGGGAACTATGGCTACACCTTC.

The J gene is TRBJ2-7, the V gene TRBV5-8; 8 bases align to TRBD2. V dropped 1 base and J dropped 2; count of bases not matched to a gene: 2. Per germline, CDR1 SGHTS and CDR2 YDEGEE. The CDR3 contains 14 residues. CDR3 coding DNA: TGTGCCAGCAGCTTGAGCGGGGGTACCTACGAGCAGTACTTC. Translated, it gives CASSLSGGTYEQYF.

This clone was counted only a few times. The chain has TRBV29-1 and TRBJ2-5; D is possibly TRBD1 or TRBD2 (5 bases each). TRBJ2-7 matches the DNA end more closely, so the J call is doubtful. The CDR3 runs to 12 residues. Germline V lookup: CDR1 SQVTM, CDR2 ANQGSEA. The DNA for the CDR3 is TGCAGCGTTGAGGGGGACTCCTACGAGCAGTACTTC. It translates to CSVEGDSYEQYF.

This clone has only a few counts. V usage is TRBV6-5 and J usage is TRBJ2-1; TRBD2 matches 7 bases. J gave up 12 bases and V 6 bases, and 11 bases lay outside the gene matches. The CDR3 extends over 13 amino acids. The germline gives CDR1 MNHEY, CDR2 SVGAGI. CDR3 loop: CASRGGEGRGQFF. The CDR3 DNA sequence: TGTGCCAGCAGGGGGGGGGAGGGCCGGGGGCAGTTCTTC.

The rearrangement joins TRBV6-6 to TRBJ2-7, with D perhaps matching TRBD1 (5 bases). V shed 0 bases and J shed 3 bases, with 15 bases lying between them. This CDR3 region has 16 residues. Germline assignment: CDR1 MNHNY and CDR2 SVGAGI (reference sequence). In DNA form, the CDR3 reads TGTGCCAGCAGTTACTCCAGGAGACAGTTGAACTACGAGCAGTACTTC. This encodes CASSYSRRQLNYEQYF.

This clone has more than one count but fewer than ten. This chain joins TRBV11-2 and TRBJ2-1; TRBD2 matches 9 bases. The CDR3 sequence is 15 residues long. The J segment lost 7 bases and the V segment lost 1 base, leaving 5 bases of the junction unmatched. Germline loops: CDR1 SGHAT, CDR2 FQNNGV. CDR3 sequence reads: CASSLGRGGLNEQFF. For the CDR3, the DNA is TGTGCCAGCAGCTTAGGGCGGGGGGGCCTTAATGAGCAGTTCTTC.

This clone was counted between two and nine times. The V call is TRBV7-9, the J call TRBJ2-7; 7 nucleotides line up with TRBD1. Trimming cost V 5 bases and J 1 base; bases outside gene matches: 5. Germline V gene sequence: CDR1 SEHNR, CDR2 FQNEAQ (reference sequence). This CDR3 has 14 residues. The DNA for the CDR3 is TGTGCCAGCAGCCCGACAGGGTCGTCCTACGAGCAGTACTTC. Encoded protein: CASSPTGSSYEQYF.

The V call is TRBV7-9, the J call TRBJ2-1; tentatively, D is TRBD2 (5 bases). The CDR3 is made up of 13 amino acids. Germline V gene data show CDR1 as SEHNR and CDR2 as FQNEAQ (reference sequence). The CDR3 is CASGRMSHNEQFF. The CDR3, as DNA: TGTGCAAGTGGGAGAATGTCCCACAATGAGCAGTTCTTC.

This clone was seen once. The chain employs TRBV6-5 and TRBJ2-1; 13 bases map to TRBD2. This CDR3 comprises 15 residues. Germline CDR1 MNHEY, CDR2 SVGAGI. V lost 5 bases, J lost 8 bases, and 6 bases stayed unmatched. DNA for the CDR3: TGTGCCAGCAGTCGAGGACTAGCGGGAGTGGATGAGCAGTTCTTC. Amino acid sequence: CASSRGLAGVDEQFF.

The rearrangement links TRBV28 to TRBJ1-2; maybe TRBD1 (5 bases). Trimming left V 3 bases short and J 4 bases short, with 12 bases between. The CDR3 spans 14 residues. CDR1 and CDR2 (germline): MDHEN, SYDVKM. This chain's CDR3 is CASSFSGAGYGYTF. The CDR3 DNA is TGTGCCAGCAGTTTTAGCGGGGCGGGCTATGGCTACACCTTC.

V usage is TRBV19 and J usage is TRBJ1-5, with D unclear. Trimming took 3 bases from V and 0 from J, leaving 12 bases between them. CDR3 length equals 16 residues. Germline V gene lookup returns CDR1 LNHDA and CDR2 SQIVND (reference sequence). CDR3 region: CASSMFGGNSNQPQHF. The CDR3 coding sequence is TGTGCCAGTAGTATGTTCGGTGGTAATAGCAATCAGCCCCAGCATTTT.

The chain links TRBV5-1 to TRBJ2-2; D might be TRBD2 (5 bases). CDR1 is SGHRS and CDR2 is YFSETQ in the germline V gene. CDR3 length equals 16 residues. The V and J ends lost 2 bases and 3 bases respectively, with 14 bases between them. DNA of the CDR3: TGCGCCAGCAGCTTAGGGCTAGACGGGGACACCGGGGAGCTGTTTTTT. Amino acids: CASSLGLDGDTGELFF.

CDR3 bases: TGTGCCAGCAGTCCGGCGGCAGGGAGGGCTGAAGCTTTCTTT. It translates to CASSPAAGRAEAFF. V gene TRBV5-4 combines with J gene TRBJ1-1; TRBD1 is a possible D gene (5 bases). This CDR3 spans 14 amino acids. Between the trimmed V and J ends, which lost 5 bases and 6 bases, there was a span of 17 bases. Germline V gene data show CDR1 as SGHNT and CDR2 as YYREEE (reference sequence).

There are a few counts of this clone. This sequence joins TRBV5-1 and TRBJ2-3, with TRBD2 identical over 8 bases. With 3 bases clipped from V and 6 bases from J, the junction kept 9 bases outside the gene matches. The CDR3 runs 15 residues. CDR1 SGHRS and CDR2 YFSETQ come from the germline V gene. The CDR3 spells CASSYALAERDTQYF. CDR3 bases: TGCGCCAGCAGCTATGCACTAGCGGAGAGGGATACGCAGTATTTT. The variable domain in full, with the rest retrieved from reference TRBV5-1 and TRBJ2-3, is KAGVTQTPRYLIKTRGQQVTLSCSPISGHRSVSWYQQTPGQGLQFLFEYFSETQRNKGNFPGRFSGRQFSNSRSEMNVSTLELGDSALYLCASSYALAERDTQYFGPGTRLTVL.

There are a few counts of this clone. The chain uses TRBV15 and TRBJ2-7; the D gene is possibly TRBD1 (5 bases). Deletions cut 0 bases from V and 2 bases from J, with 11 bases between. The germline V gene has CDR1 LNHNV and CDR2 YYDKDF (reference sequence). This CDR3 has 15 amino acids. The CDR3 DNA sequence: TGTGCCACCAGCAGAGAACCCGACAGCCCCTACGAGCAGTACTTC. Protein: CATSREPDSPYEQYF.

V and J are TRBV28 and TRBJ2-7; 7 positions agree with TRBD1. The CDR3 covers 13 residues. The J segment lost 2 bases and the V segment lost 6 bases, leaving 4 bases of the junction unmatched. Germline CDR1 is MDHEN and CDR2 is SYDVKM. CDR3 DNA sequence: TGTGCCAGCAGACCGGGACAGCCCTACGAGCAGTACTTC. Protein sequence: CASRPGQPYEQYF.

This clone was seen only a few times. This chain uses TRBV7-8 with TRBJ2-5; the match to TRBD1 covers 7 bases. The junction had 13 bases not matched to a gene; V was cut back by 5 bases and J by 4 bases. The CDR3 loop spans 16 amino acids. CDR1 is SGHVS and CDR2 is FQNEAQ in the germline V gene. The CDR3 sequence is CASSGLKGAIGETQYF. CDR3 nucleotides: TGTGCCAGCAGCGGGCTCAAGGGGGCGATAGGAGAGACCCAGTACTTC.

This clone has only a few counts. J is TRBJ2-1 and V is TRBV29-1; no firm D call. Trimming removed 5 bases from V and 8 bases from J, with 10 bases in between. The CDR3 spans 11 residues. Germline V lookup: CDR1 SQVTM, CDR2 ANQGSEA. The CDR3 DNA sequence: TGCAGCGTTAGTCTAGGCTATGAGCAGTTCTTC. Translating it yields CSVSLGYEQFF.

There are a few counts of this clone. CDR3 in amino acids: CASTSGGRSPLHF. DNA for the CDR3: TGTGCCAGCACTTCAGGGGGTCGTTCACCCCTCCACTTT. The gene calls are TRBV27 and TRBJ1-6; TRBD1 aligns across 7 bases. Germline values: CDR1 MNHEY, CDR2 SMNVEV (reference sequence). The CDR3 contains 13 residues. Trimming removed 7 bases from V and 9 bases from J; junction bases left unmatched: 6.

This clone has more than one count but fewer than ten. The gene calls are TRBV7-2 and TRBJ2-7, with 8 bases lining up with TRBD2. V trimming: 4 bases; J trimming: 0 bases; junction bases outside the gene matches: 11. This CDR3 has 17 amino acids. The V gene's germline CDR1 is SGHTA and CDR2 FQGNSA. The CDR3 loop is CASSSRPSGYSSYEQYF. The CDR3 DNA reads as TGTGCCAGCAGCTCCCGACCTAGCGGGTATAGCTCCTACGAGCAGTACTTC.